This TCR beta chain was found in a study of graft-versus-host responses after intestinal transplantation. Study overall: Each patient got anti-thymocyte globulin induction, then tacrolimus and steroids for around 3 years.

On this clone: Its antigen is still unknown.

Clones were sequenced by immunoSEQ multiplex PCR, and TCRdb holds only the in-frame ones, with some missing. The sample has tens of thousands of clones, 85% to 95% seen once. This CDR3 is built from 15 residues. V was clipped by 1 base and J by 0 bases, with 9 bases between them. Germline V CDR1 and CDR2: SGHNT, YENEEA. Sequenced material: unstimulated CD8+ T cells sorted from spleen or lymph node cells, taken before intestinal transplant. The V gene is TRBV11-3, the J gene TRBJ1-1; D is ambiguous. This TCR came from a human donor who received an intestinal transplant. CDR3 protein: CASSLVIGLNTEAFF. CDR3 DNA sequence: TGTGCCAGCAGCTTAGTGATTGGCTTGAACACTGAAGCTTTCTTT.